This T cell receptor (beta chain) was identified during a study of T cell repertoires in cytomegalovirus infection. Study-wide context: CMV infection plus the matching HLA type was flagged by public TCR beta signatures. Study-level points and caveats: Dominating the ex vivo response were TCR beta clonotypes that were CMV-specific and HLA-C-restricted. Public TCR beta family frequency separated CMV-and-HLA carriers, including in an independent cohort.

Each CDR3 protein gets one entry after TCRdb re-called the reads with MiXCR. The repertoire holds 150,000 to 200,000 distinct CDR3 sequences, with roughly 9.8% as singletons. This clonotype was seen many times. No antigen is known for it. The CDR3 runs to 16 residues. V shed 5 bases and J shed 0 bases, with 14 bases lying between them. The chain links TRBV12-3 or TRBV12-4 to TRBJ2-1; perhaps TRBD2 as D (5 bases). The sequenced material came from PBMCs. The TCR originated in a human donor in good health (CMV status not recorded). Some clones in this sample may be carry-over from other donors' samples. Here the CDR3 reads CASSRQRGSSYNEQFF. CDR3 in DNA: TGTGCCAGCAGTCGCCAGCGAGGGAGCTCCTACAATGAGCAGTTCTTC.